Included here is one TCR beta chain sequence, with context. Its antigen remains undetermined. Base qualities are not recorded, but no much larger clone differs from it by a single base. V sheds 2 bases and J sheds 1 base, leaving 11 bases between their ends. The CDR3 holds 14 amino acids from the cysteine to the phenylalanine. This entry keeps only the CDR3 DNA: 42 bases, framed from base 1. According to the germline V gene (reference sequence), CDR1 reads GTSNPN and CDR2 reads SVGIG. The data were obtained in a study of control samples from healthy donors and cancer patients (dated by TCRdb to the early 2020s). Library method: the immunoSEQ multiplex PCR assay. TCRdb took over this immuneACCESS table, retaining in-frame rearrangements with V and J assigned. Such tables are incomplete; in checked studies, under half of the missing clones stem from an unresolved V gene, and the remainder is unexplained. This sample is represented by about 130,000 clones; about 94% of them were singletons. 11% to 15% of the sample is in the top ten clones.

The source is a man in his 60s with colorectal cancer. The sequence is built from TRBV30 and TRBJ1-1, with no confidently assigned D gene. Sequencing was performed on PBMCs. CDR3 loop: CAWSLPPGNTEAFF. The DNA reads TGTGCCTGGAGTCTCCCCCCGGGGAACACTGAAGCTTTCTTT.